The TCR beta chain described here comes from a study of OX40 agonist ivuxolimab in advanced cancers. To note about this clone: Its target is not known.

This CDR3 comprises 15 residues. Germline V CDR1 and CDR2: SEHNR, FQNEAQ (reference sequence). Deletions cut 5 bases from V and 9 bases from J, with 20 bases between. Study results and caveats: Among the nonresponders, some also had low normalized T-cell clonal expansion.

Method: immunoSEQ multiplex PCR; TCRdb's copy keeps in-frame clones and lacks some. This sample has about 100,000 clones, with around 90% found just once. The rearrangement uses TRBV7-9 and TRBJ1-5; D perhaps matches TRBD1 (6 bases). The material was CD4+ or CD8+ T cells sorted from blood, obtained in a trial of the OX40 agonist ivuxolimab. The receptor was isolated from an adult with an advanced solid tumor such as melanoma, head and neck, liver or kidney cancer. CDR3 sequence: CASSLSGGHGGPQHF. The CDR3 coding sequence is TGTGCCAGCAGCCTCTCCGGGGGGCATGGTGGGCCCCAGCATTTT. Full variable domain (missing parts from reference TRBV7-9 and TRBJ1-5): DTGVSQNPRHKITKRGQNVTFRCDPISEHNRLYWYRQTLGQGPEFLTYFQNEAQLEKSRLLSDRFSAERPKGSFSTLEIQRTEQGDSAMYLCASSLSGGHGGPQHFGDGTRLSIL.